This passage covers 7 T cell receptor beta chains from one sample sequenced in a study of cytomegalovirus exposure and HLA in healthy donors. The PCR made use of 60 Vbeta and 13 Jbeta primers. Sequenced by immunoSEQ multiplex PCR; TCRdb stores in-frame clones only, minus some. The sample has roughly 190,000 clones, more than 75% seen once. The source material was PBMCs. These receptors all stem from a woman in her forties or fifties in good health and CMV-seronegative.

The chain employs TRBV6-1 and TRBJ1-4, with D perhaps TRBD1 (6 bases). The CDR3 is 15 residues long. The germline CDR1 and CDR2 sequences are MNHNS and SASEGT. V dropped 2 bases and J dropped 6 bases, with 13 bases sitting between them. The CDR3 DNA reads TGTGCCAGCAGTGAACAGGGGACCCTTCATGAAAAACTGTTTTTT. Translation gives CASSEQGTLHEKLFF.

The chain employs TRBV29-1 and TRBJ2-5; possibly TRBD2 for D (6 bases). Trimming pared 5 bases from V and 1 base from J, leaving 20 bases between. The germline V gene has CDR1 SQVTM and CDR2 ANQGSEA. CDR3 length: 16 residues. The CDR3 DNA sequence: TGCAGCGTTAATTGGGGTAATATGGGGGGCCAAGAGACCCAGTACTTC. Translated: CSVNWGNMGGQETQYF.

This clone turned up a few times. The gene calls are TRBV6-1 and TRBJ1-1; 11 bases map to TRBD1. Germline lookup yields CDR1 MNHNS and CDR2 SASEGT. J was trimmed by 0 bases and V by 10 bases; bases with no gene match: 7. The CDR3 contains 15 residues. Here the CDR3 DNA reads TGTGCCATCCCGGGACAGGGGGGAGTGAACACTGAAGCTTTCTTT. Protein: CAIPGQGGVNTEAFF.

The sample holds one count of this clone. The chain is built from TRBV7-9 and TRBJ1-4; the D gene is possibly TRBD1 (5 bases). The CDR3 extends over 15 amino acids. The germline gives CDR1 SEHNR, CDR2 FQNEAQ (reference sequence). Trimming pared 5 bases from V and 4 bases from J, leaving 14 bases between. In DNA form, the CDR3 reads TGTGCCAGCAGCGGCCCCGGGGGGATTAATGAAAAACTGTTTTTT. Translating it yields CASSGPGGINEKLFF.

The chain employs TRBV7-2 and TRBJ2-1; maybe TRBD2 (7 bases). The CDR3 length is 14 residues. Trimming left V 4 bases short and J 7 bases short, with 14 bases between. Germline V lookup: CDR1 SGHTA, CDR2 FQGNSA. The CDR3 DNA reads as TGTGCCAGCAGCTCCATTGGGGGGGCGAATGAGCAGTTCTTC. It codes for CASSSIGGANEQFF.

This clone was counted between two and nine times. CDR3 residues: CASRGTSGITTDTQYF. The CDR3 nucleotides are TGTGCCAGCAGAGGGACTAGCGGCATTACCACAGATACGCAGTATTTT. J is TRBJ2-3 and V is TRBV2, with 11 nucleotides matching TRBD2. The length of the CDR3 is 16 residues. The V gene end was trimmed by 6 bases and the J gene end by 2 bases; junction bases not matched to a gene: 7. Germline V gene data show CDR1 as SNHLY and CDR2 as FYNNEI.

This chain joins TRBV7-9 and TRBJ1-4, with 9 bases matching TRBD1. The CDR3 has 16 amino acids. The V segment lost 5 bases and the J segment 8 bases; nucleotides outside the gene matches: 12. Germline assignment: CDR1 SEHNR and CDR2 FQNEAQ (reference sequence). CDR3 residues: CASSPQQGAVKEKLFF. The CDR3 region has the DNA TGTGCCAGCAGCCCACAACAGGGGGCAGTTAAAGAAAAACTGTTTTTT.